This entry describes one T cell receptor (beta chain). It was with random hexamers that 0.5 to 1 ug RNA was reverse transcribed. An immunoSEQ multiplex PCR amplified TCR beta CDR3 over 54 Vbeta and 13 Jbeta. MiXCR, run by TCRdb on the immunoSEQ multiplex PCR reads, gives a single entry per CDR3 protein. The repertoire holds some 200,000 distinct CDR3 sequences, roughly 94% seen once, with approximately 0.15% in the top ten. The V end was cut by 1 base, the J end by 4 bases, with 9 bases between. Germline loops: CDR1 SGHTA, CDR2 FQGNSA. This CDR3 is built from 14 residues. The data belong to a study of CD8 T cells in Susac syndrome. The wider study: The Susac syndrome patients that were sequenced included five or six with active disease and under ten in remission.

Sequencing was performed on CD8+ T cells from PBMCs. The chain recombines TRBV7-2 with TRBJ2-3; no firm D call. The sequence was collected from a human donor with Susac syndrome. The CDR3 DNA reads as TGTGCCAGCAGCTTAGTTGGAATGGCAGATACGCAGTATTTT. It specifies CASSLVGMADTQYF. The variable domain in full, with the rest retrieved from reference TRBV7-2 and TRBJ2-3, is GAGVSQSPSNKVTEKGKDVELRCDPISGHTALYWYRQSLGQGLEFLIYFQGNSAPDKSGLPSDRFSAERTGGSVSTLTIQRTQQEDSAVYLCASSLVGMADTQYFGPGTRLTVL.